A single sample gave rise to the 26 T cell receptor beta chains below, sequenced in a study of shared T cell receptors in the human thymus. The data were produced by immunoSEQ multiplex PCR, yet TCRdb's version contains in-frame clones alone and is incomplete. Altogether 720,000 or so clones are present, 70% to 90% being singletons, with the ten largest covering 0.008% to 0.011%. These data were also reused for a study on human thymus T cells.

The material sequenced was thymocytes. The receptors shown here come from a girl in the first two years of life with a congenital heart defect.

CDR3: CASSVVDVLGGHSAVPLEAFF. CDR3 nucleotide sequence: TGTGCCAGCAGCGTAGTAGACGTCCTGGGAGGTCACTCTGCAGTTCCTTTAGAAGCTTTCTTT. The gene calls are TRBV9 and TRBJ1-1, with no clear D. CDR3 length: 21 amino acids. Looked up from germline, CDR1 is SGDLS and CDR2 is YYNGEE. Trimming took 0 bases from V and 8 from J, leaving 35 bases between them.

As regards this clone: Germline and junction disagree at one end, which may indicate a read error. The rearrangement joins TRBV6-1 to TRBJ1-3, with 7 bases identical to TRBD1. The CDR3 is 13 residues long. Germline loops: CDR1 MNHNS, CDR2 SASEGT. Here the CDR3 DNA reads TGTGTCAGCAGTGGGACAGCCGGAAACACCATATATTTT. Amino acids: CVSSGTAGNTIYF.

CDR3 nucleotide sequence: TGTGCCACCAGCAAAGATCGACTTTCGGGGACACCCTTGAATGAGCAGTTCTTC. This gives the protein CATSKDRLSGTPLNEQFF. The chain has TRBV15 and TRBJ2-1; a weak D match, TRBD1 (6 bases). The length of the CDR3 is 18 residues. Germline CDR1 and CDR2: LNHNV and YYDKDF (reference sequence). V lost 4 bases and J lost 7, with 26 bases in between. Together with reference TRBV15 and TRBJ2-1, the CDR3 gives the full variable domain: DAMVIQNPRYQVTQFGKPVTLSCSQTLNHNVMYWYQQKSSQAPKLLFHYYDKDFNNEADTPDNFQSRRPNTSFCFLDIRSPGLGDTAMYLCATSKDRLSGTPLNEQFFGPGTRLTVL.

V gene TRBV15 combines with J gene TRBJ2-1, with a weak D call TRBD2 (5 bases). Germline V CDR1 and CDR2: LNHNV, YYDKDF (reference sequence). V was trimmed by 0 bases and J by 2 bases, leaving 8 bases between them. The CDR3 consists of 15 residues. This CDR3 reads CATSREGSAYNEQFF. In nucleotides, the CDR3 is TGTGCCACCAGCAGAGAGGGGAGCGCCTACAATGAGCAGTTCTTC.

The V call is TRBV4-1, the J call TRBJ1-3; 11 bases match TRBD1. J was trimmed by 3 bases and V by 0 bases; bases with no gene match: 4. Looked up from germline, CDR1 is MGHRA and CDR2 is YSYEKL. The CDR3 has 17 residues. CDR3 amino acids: CASSQEGDRGSGNTIYF. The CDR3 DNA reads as TGCGCCAGCAGCCAAGAAGGGGACAGGGGGAGTGGAAACACCATATATTTT.

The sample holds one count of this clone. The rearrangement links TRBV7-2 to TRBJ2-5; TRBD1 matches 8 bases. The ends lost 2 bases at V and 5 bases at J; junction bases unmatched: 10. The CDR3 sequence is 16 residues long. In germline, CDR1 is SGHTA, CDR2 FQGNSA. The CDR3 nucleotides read TGTGCCAGCAGCTTATGGGCTTGGAGACAGGGGGAGACCCAGTACTTC. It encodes CASSLWAWRQGETQYF.

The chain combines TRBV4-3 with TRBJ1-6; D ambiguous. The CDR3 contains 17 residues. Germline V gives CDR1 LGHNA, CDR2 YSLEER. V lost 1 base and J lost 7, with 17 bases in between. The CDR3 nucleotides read TGCGCCAGCAGCCAAGCCCGGGGTCATAGAAGGAATTCACCCCTCCACTTT. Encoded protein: CASSQARGHRRNSPLHF.

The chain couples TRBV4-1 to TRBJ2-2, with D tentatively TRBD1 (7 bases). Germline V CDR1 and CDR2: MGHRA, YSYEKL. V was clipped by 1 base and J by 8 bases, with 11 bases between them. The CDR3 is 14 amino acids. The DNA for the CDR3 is TGCGCCAGCAGCCAAGTCAGGGGGGCGGGGGAGCTGTTTTTT. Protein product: CASSQVRGAGELFF.

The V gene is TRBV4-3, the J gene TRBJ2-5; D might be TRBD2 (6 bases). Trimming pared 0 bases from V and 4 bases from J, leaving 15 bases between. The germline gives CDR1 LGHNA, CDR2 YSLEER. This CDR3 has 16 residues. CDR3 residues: CASSQDKGGSAETQYF. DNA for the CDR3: TGCGCCAGCAGCCAAGATAAGGGAGGAAGTGCAGAGACCCAGTACTTC.

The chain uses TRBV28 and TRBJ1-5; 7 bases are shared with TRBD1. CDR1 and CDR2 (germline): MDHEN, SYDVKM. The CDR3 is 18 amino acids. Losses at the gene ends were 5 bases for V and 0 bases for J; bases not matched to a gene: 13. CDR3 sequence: CASSHKQPGQYSNQPQHF. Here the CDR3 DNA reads TGTGCCAGCAGTCACAAACAACCGGGACAGTATAGCAATCAGCCCCAGCATTTT.

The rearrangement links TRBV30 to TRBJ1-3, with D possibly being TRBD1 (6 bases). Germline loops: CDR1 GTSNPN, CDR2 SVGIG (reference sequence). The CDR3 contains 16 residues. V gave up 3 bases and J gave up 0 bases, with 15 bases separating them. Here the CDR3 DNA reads TGTGCCTGGAGAGCAGGGGCCGCCATCTCTGGAAACACCATATATTTT. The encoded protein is CAWRAGAAISGNTIYF. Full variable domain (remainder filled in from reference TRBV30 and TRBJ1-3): SQTIHQWPATLVQPVGSPLSLECTVEGTSNPNLYWYRQAAGRGLQLLFYSVGIGQISSEVPQNLSASRPQDRQFILSSKKLLLSDSGFYLCAWRAGAAISGNTIYFGEGSWLTVV.

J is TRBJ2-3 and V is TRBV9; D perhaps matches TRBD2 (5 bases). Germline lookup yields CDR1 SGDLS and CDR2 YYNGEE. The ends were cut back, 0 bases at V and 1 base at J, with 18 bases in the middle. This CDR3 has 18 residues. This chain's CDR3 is CASSVEVEEQEGTDTQYF. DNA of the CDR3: TGTGCCAGCAGCGTAGAAGTGGAGGAGCAAGAGGGCACAGATACGCAGTATTTT.

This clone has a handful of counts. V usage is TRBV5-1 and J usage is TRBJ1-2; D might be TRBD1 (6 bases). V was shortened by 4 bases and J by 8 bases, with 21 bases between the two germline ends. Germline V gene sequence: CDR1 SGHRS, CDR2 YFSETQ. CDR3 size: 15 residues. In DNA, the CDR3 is TGCGCCAGCAGCGCATCCCGGGGGGCGCGAGGAGGCTACACCTTC. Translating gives CASSASRGARGGYTF.

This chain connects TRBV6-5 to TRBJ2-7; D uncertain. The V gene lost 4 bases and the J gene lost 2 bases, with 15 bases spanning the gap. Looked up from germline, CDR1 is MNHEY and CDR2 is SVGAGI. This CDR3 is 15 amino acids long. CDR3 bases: TGTGCCAGCAGTTCCGCAATCACTAAAACCTACGAGCAGTACTTC. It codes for CASSSAITKTYEQYF.

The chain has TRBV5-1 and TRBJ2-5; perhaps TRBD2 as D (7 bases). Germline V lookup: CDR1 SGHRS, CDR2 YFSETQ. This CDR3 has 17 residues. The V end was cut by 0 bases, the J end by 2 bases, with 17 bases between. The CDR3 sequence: CASSLEGRAGAQETQYF. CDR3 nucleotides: TGCGCCAGCAGCTTGGAGGGGAGGGCGGGGGCTCAAGAGACCCAGTACTTC.

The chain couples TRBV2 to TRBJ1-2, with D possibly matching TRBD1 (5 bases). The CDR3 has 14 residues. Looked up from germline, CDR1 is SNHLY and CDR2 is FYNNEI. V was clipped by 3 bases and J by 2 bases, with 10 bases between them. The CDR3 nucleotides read TGTGCCAGCAGTGAGAGTAAGGGGAACTATGGCTACACCTTC. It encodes CASSESKGNYGYTF.

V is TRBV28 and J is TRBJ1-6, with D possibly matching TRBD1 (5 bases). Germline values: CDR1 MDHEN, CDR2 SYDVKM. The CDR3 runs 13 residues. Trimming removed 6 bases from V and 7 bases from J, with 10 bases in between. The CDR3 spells CASRSPGNSPLHF. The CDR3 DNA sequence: TGTGCCAGCAGATCACCAGGGAATTCACCCCTCCACTTT.

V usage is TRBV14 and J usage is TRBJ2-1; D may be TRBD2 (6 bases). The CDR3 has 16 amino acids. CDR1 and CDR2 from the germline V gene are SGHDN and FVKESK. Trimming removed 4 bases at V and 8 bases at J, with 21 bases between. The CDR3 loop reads CASSLLGGAVVYEQFF. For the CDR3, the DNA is TGTGCCAGCAGCCTTTTAGGAGGGGCGGTTGTCTATGAGCAGTTCTTC.

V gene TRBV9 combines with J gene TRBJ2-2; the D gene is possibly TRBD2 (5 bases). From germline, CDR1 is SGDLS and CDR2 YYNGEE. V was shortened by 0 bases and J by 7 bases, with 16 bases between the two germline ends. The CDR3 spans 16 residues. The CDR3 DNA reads TGTGCCAGCAGCGTAGAGGTGTTAGAGGGAATCGGGGAGCTGTTTTTT. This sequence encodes CASSVEVLEGIGELFF.

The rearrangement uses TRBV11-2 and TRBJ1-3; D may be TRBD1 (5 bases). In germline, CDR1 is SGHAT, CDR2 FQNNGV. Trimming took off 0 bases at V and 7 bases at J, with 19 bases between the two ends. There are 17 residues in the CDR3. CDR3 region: CASSLEGEGVLSNTIYF. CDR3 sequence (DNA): TGTGCCAGCAGCTTAGAAGGAGAAGGGGTTTTGTCCAACACCATATATTTT.

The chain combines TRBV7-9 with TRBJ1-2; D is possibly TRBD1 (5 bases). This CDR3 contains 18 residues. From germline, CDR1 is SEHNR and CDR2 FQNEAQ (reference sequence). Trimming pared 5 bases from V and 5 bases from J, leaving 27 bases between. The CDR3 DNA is TGTGCCAGCAGCCGTCTCGGGGGGAACGAGATTGAGATATATGGCTACACCTTC. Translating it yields CASSRLGGNEIEIYGYTF.

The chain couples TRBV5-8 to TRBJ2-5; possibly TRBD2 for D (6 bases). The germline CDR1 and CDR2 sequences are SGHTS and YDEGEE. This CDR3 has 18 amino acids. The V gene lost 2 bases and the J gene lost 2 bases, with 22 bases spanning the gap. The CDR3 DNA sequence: TGTGCCAGCAGCTTTTCTTCGGGCAGCGGGCCTACACAAGAGACCCAGTACTTC. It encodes CASSFSSGSGPTQETQYF.

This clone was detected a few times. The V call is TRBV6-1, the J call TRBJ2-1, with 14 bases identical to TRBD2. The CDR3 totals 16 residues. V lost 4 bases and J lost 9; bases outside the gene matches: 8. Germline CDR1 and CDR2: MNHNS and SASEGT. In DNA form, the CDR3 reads TGTGCCAGCAGTGGGGAGCCCGGGACTAGCGGGAGTGAGCAGTTCTTC. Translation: CASSGEPGTSGSEQFF.

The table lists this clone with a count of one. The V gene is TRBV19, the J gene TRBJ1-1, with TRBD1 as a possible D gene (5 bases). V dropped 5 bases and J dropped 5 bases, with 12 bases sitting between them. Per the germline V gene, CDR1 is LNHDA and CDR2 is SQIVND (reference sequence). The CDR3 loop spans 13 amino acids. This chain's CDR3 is CASSSRGGTEAFF. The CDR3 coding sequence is TGTGCCAGTAGTTCCCGCGGGGGGACTGAAGCTTTCTTT.

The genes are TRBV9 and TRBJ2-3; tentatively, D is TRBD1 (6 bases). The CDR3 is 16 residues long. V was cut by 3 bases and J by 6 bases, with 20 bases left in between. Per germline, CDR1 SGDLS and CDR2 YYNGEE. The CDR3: CASSGPRLNQGDTQYF. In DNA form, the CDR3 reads TGTGCCAGCAGCGGCCCCCGCCTTAATCAGGGGGATACGCAGTATTTT. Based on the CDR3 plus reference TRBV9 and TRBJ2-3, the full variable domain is DSGVTQTPKHLITATGQRVTLRCSPRSGDLSVYWYQQSLDQGLQFLIQYYNGEERAKGNILERFSAQQFPDLHSELNLSSLELGDSALYFCASSGPRLNQGDTQYFGPGTRLTVL.

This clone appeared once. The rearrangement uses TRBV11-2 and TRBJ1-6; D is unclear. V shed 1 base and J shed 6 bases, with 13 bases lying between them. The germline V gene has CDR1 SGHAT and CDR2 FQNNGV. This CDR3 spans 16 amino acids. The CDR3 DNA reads TGTGCCAGCAGCTTAGTATTTTTCGATAGTAATTCACCCCTCCACTTT. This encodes CASSLVFFDSNSPLHF.